The subject of this entry is one T cell receptor (beta chain). Its specificity is unknown. This sample is part of a study of beta chain features in type 1 diabetes. The study's findings and limits: TCRB CDR3s were moderately but significantly shorter in Type 1 diabetes patients in all four CD4+ subsets. The study notes PCR might favor shorter templates equally in patients and controls.

V lost 3 bases, J lost 4 bases, and 14 bases stayed unmatched. This CDR3 has 18 residues. Germline V gives CDR1 SGHTA, CDR2 FQGNSA. The investigators reverse transcribed all of the isolated RNA, so they sequenced expressed TCRB transcripts. Data came from immunoSEQ multiplex PCR; TCRdb stores just in-frame clones and leaves some out. The sample consists of around 690,000 clones, over 10% of them appearing once. The sequenced sample was naive CD4+ T cells from blood. The chain has TRBV7-2 and TRBJ2-3, with TRBD1 matching over 9 bases. This TCR came from a man aged 25-45 years with type 1 diabetes. The CDR3 DNA reads as TGTGCCAGCAGCTTCTCCGGGACAGGGTGGGAAGCGGCAGATACGCAGTATTTT. Translating it yields CASSFSGTGWEAADTQYF. The full variable domain, completed using reference TRBV7-2 and TRBJ2-3, is GAGVSQSPSNKVTEKGKDVELRCDPISGHTALYWYRQSLGQGLEFLIYFQGNSAPDKSGLPSDRFSAERTGGSVSTLTIQRTQQEDSAVYLCASSFSGTGWEAADTQYFGPGTRLTVL.